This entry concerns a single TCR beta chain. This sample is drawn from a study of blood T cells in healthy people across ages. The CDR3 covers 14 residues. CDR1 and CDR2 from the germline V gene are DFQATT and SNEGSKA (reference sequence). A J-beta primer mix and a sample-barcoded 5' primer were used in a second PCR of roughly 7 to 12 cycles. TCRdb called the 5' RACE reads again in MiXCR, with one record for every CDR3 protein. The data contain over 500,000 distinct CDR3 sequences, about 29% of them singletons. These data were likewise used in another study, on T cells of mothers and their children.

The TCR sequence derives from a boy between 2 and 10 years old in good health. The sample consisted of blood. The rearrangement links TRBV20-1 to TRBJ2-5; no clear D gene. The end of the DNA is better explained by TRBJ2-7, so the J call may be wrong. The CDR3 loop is CSARVLEESYEQYF. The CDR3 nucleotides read TGCAGTGCTAGAGTTCTAGAAGAGTCCTACGAGCAGTACTTC.